The 23 T cell receptor beta chains in this list originate from one sample, sequenced in a study of low-dose radiotherapy and immunotherapy resistance in tumors. TRAV- and TRBV-specific primers were used for first-strand cDNA, which covered alpha and beta chains. Amplification, which lasted roughly 20 PCR cycles, used a constant-region primer and V-primer adapter to amplify TCRs. TCRdb used MiXCR to reprocess the reads, holding one entry per CDR3 protein. The repertoire holds 45,000 to 75,000 distinct CDR3 sequences, with around 27% as singletons. Indicated time point: before trial treatment. The sequencing used PBMCs, collected before treatment. The origin of the receptors is a male donor with prostate cancer.

This clonotype has a count of ten or more. The chain links TRBV28 to TRBJ1-3; D is unresolved. This CDR3 has 16 amino acids. The V gene's germline CDR1 is MDHEN and CDR2 SYDVKM. Deletions cut 1 base from V and 0 bases from J, with 10 bases between. The CDR3 here is CASSLFFRDSGNTIYF. The CDR3 DNA sequence: TGTGCCAGCAGTTTATTCTTCCGAGACTCTGGAAACACCATATATTTT. The full variable domain, with the rest looked up from reference TRBV28 and TRBJ1-3, is DVKVTQSSRYLVKRTGEKVFLECVQDMDHENMFWYRQDPGLGLRLIYFSYDVKMKEKGDIPEGYSVSREKKERFSLILESASTNQTSMYLCASSLFFRDSGNTIYFGEGSWLTVV.

This clonotype was seen repeatedly, ten times or more. The DNA for the CDR3 is TGTGCCAGCGACAGGGGGCAGAACTATGGCTACACCTTC. As protein: CASDRGQNYGYTF. The chain links TRBV19 to TRBJ1-2, with 10 nucleotides matching TRBD1. There are 13 residues in the CDR3. Trimming at V came to 9 bases and at J to 2 bases, leaving 3 bases not matched to a gene. The germline CDR1 and CDR2 sequences are LNHDA and SQIVND (reference sequence).

The DNA of the CDR3 is TGTGCCAGCACCCCCGGAGTGAACACTGAAGCTTTCTTT. Translated: CASTPGVNTEAFF. The chain employs TRBV7-9 and TRBJ1-1; D uncertain. CDR1 is SEHNR and CDR2 is FQNEAQ in the germline V gene (reference sequence). With 7 bases removed from V and 0 bases from J, the gap between germline ends came to 9 bases. The CDR3 loop spans 13 amino acids. The full variable domain, rest sourced from reference TRBV7-9 and TRBJ1-1, is DTGVSQNPRHKITKRGQNVTFRCDPISEHNRLYWYRQTLGQGPEFLTYFQNEAQLEKSRLLSDRFSAERPKGSFSTLEIQRTEQGDSAMYLCASTPGVNTEAFFGQGTRLTVV.

V and J are TRBV28 and TRBJ2-7; D remains unclear. The CDR3 has 14 residues. Germline V gene sequence: CDR1 MDHEN, CDR2 SYDVKM. With 6 bases removed from V and 0 bases from J, the gap between germline ends came to 12 bases. The CDR3 nucleotides read TGTGCCAGCAGCCCGGTCACGACCTCCTACGAGCAGTACTTC. Encoded protein: CASSPVTTSYEQYF.

This sequence joins TRBV30 and TRBJ1-1; no firm D call. The CDR3 consists of 12 residues. The germline V and J ends were trimmed by 3 bases and 7 bases, with 12 bases remaining between them. CDR1 is GTSNPN, CDR2 SVGIG, per germline (reference sequence). Written as DNA, the CDR3 is TGTGCCTGGAGCAATTGGGGATTTGAAGCTTTCTTT. It encodes CAWSNWGFEAFF.

The CDR3 bases are TGTGCCAGCAGTTATCTGGGGCCCGGGGAGCTGTTTTTT. This gives the protein CASSYLGPGELFF. This chain links TRBV6-2 or TRBV6-3 with TRBJ2-2, with a possible D match to TRBD1 (5 bases). V lost 3 bases to trimming and J lost 6 bases, with 8 bases between them. The CDR3 spans 13 residues. Germline V gene lookup returns CDR1 MNHEY and CDR2 SVGEGT.

Points on this clonotype: One base separates it from a far larger clone, so it is likely a read error. V gene TRBV6-1 combines with J gene TRBJ2-1; TRBD2 might be the D (6 bases). CDR1 is MNHNS, CDR2 SASEGT, per germline. The length of the CDR3 is 14 residues. The V and J ends lost 0 bases and 10 bases respectively, with 13 bases between them. This CDR3 is CASSEAGGPYEQFF. The CDR3, as DNA: TGTGCCAGCAGTGAAGCGGGGGGTCCCTACGAGCAGTTCTTC.

This clonotype was detected many times. The chain links TRBV5-1 to TRBJ2-2; 9 bases are a match to TRBD2. The CDR3 length is 18 residues. The V segment lost 2 bases and the J segment 8 bases; nucleotides outside the gene matches: 16. The germline V gene has CDR1 SGHRS and CDR2 YFSETQ. Here the CDR3 reads CASSLVAASGVSPGELFF. In nucleotides, the CDR3 is TGCGCCAGCAGCTTAGTAGCCGCTAGCGGGGTCTCCCCGGGGGAGCTGTTTTTT. The full variable domain, with the rest looked up from reference TRBV5-1 and TRBJ2-2, is KAGVTQTPRYLIKTRGQQVTLSCSPISGHRSVSWYQQTPGQGLQFLFEYFSETQRNKGNFPGRFSGRQFSNSRSEMNVSTLELGDSALYLCASSLVAASGVSPGELFFGEGSRLTVL.

This clonotype appeared many times. The chain recombines TRBV20-1 with TRBJ2-4; 16 bases match TRBD2. Trimming took 5 bases from V and 3 from J; bases not matched to a gene: 7. Germline CDR1 and CDR2: DFQATT and SNEGSKA (reference sequence). This CDR3 has 17 residues. The CDR3 region is CSARGTSGRADKNIQYF. The CDR3 DNA is TGCAGTGCTCGAGGGACTAGCGGGAGGGCTGACAAAAACATTCAGTACTTC.

This clonotype was seen repeatedly, ten times or more. V and J are TRBV12-3 or TRBV12-4 and TRBJ1-5, with 7 bases fitting TRBD1. V lost 2 bases, J lost 6 bases, and 7 bases stayed unmatched. The CDR3 sequence is 15 residues long. CDR3 region: CASSLTTGLGQPQHF. The DNA for the CDR3 is TGTGCCAGCAGTTTAACGACAGGGCTAGGTCAGCCCCAGCATTTT.

In its sample, this clonotype was seen many times. The chain carries TRBV3-1 and TRBJ1-1; D gene uncertain. V lost 1 base and J lost 6, with 12 bases in between. Germline values: CDR1 LGHDT, CDR2 YNNKEL (reference sequence). The length of the CDR3 is 14 residues. This CDR3 is CASSQGGRVAEAFF. The CDR3 DNA reads TGTGCCAGCAGCCAAGGGGGAAGGGTTGCTGAAGCTTTCTTT. The complete variable domain, with remaining parts taken from reference TRBV3-1 and TRBJ1-1, reads DTAVSQTPKYLVTQMGNDKSIKCEQNLGHDTMYWYKQDSKKFLKIMFSYNNKELIINETVPNRFSPKSPDKAHLNLHINSLELGDSAVYFCASSQGGRVAEAFFGQGTRLTVV.

The gene calls are TRBV27 and TRBJ2-3, with TRBD1 matching over 8 bases. V lost 6 bases to trimming and J lost 5 bases; unmatched junction nucleotides: 13. CDR1 MNHEY and CDR2 SMNVEV come from the germline V gene (reference sequence). The CDR3 is made up of 16 amino acids. DNA for the CDR3: TGTGCCAGCAGCGGCAATCCAGGGGGCGAAGAAGATACGCAGTATTTT. Protein product: CASSGNPGGEEDTQYF.

The J gene is TRBJ2-7, the V gene TRBV28; 14 bases map to TRBD2. Trimming at V came to 5 bases and at J to 6 bases, leaving 6 bases not matched to a gene. The CDR3 spans 15 residues. Germline V gives CDR1 MDHEN, CDR2 SYDVKM. The CDR3 bases are TGTGCCAGCAGTAGGGGGGGACTAGCGGGAGCCGAGCAGTACTTC. Translated: CASSRGGLAGAEQYF.

This clonotype was picked up many times. V is TRBV20-1 and J is TRBJ1-1; no clear D gene. The V end lost 0 bases, the J end lost 0 bases, and 5 bases lay between the germline ends. Germline CDR1 DFQATT, CDR2 SNEGSKA (reference sequence). The CDR3 is 13 amino acids. The CDR3 here is CSARDSLNTEAFF. The CDR3 DNA reads as TGCAGTGCTAGAGATAGCCTGAACACTGAAGCTTTCTTT.

The genes are TRBV19 and TRBJ2-3; 13 bases line up with TRBD2. CDR3 length: 17 amino acids. Unmatched junction bases numbered 10, after V lost 9 bases and J lost 1 base. The germline V gene has CDR1 LNHDA and CDR2 SQIVND (reference sequence). Written as DNA, the CDR3 is TGTGCCAGCCGGACTAGCGGGAGCTATGGCGGCACAGATACGCAGTATTTT. It specifies CASRTSGSYGGTDTQYF.

In this sample, this clonotype turned up many times. The chain's CDR3 is CAWSARVDTQYF. The CDR3 DNA reads TGTGCCTGGAGTGCCCGGGTCGATACGCAGTATTTT. The V and J genes are TRBV30 and TRBJ2-3; no reliable D call. Looked up from germline, CDR1 is GTSNPN and CDR2 is SVGIG (reference sequence). Between the trimmed V and J ends, which lost 1 base and 6 bases, there was a span of 8 bases. The CDR3 is 12 residues long.

CDR3 residues: CASSLGATYGYTF. The CDR3 region has the DNA TGCGCCAGCAGCTTGGGGGCGACCTATGGCTACACCTTC. The V and J genes are TRBV5-1 and TRBJ1-2, with D hard to call. Germline assignment: CDR1 SGHRS and CDR2 YFSETQ. The V end lost 0 bases, the J end lost 4 bases, and 7 bases lay between the germline ends. The CDR3 totals 13 residues.

This chain joins TRBV3-1 and TRBJ2-1; D is unclear. V gave up 4 bases and J gave up 6 bases, with 10 bases separating them. This CDR3 contains 13 residues. The germline CDR1 and CDR2 sequences are LGHDT and YNNKEL (reference sequence). The CDR3 region has the DNA TGTGCCAGCAGCCGCGACCGTCTCAATGAGCAGTTCTTC. Translated, it gives CASSRDRLNEQFF.

This clonotype was counted many times. The J gene is TRBJ2-3, the V gene TRBV15; D unresolved. V lost 6 bases and J lost 2, with 6 bases in between. The CDR3 has 12 amino acids. Germline V gene lookup returns CDR1 LNHNV and CDR2 YYDKDF (reference sequence). CDR3 protein: CATSSLTDTQYF. CDR3 nucleotide sequence: TGTGCCACCAGTTCTCTCACAGATACGCAGTATTTT.

Comments on this clonotype: Its ends do not fully match the called genes, so a read error is possible. The DNA for the CDR3 is TGTGCTAGCAGCTCCGGTCGGGCGTACCAAGAGACCCAGTACTTC. Translating gives CASSSGRAYQETQYF. The chain links TRBV7-7 to TRBJ2-5; no clear D. The CDR3 is 15 residues long. CDR1 and CDR2 from the germline V gene are SSHAT and FNYEAQ (reference sequence). Complete variable domain (other parts from reference TRBV7-7 and TRBJ2-5): GAGVSQSPRYKVTKRGQDVTLRCDPISSHATLYWYQQALGQGPEFLTYFNYEAQPDKSGLPSDRFSAERPEGSISTLTIQRTEQRDSAMYRCASSSGRAYQETQYFGPGTRLLVL.

The chain joins TRBV29-1 to TRBJ2-5; a weak D match, TRBD2 (5 bases). The CDR3 has 13 amino acids. From germline, CDR1 is SQVTM and CDR2 ANQGSEA. V lost 6 bases and J 7 bases, leaving 18 bases between the germline ends. The chain's CDR3 is CSVVEMVRGTQYF. CDR3 nucleotide sequence: TGCAGCGTCGTCGAGATGGTCCGGGGGACCCAGTACTTC.

The rearrangement links TRBV5-6 to TRBJ2-1, with D perhaps TRBD1 (5 bases). V dropped 5 bases and J dropped 6 bases, with 15 bases sitting between them. The germline V gene encodes CDR1 SGHDT and CDR2 YYEEEE. The CDR3 length is 14 residues. The CDR3 spells CASRLQGLLNEQFF. The CDR3 nucleotides are TGTGCCAGCAGACTGCAGGGCCTTCTCAATGAGCAGTTCTTC.

This sequence joins TRBV27 and TRBJ1-6; a possible D gene is TRBD1 (6 bases). The CDR3 has 18 residues. V was clipped by 0 bases and J by 3 bases, with 15 bases between them. Per the germline V gene, CDR1 is MNHEY and CDR2 is SMNVEV (reference sequence). The DNA of the CDR3 is TGTGCCAGCAGTTTATCATCCCCCGGAGGGGGCTATAATTCACCCCTCCACTTT. Protein: CASSLSSPGGGYNSPLHF.